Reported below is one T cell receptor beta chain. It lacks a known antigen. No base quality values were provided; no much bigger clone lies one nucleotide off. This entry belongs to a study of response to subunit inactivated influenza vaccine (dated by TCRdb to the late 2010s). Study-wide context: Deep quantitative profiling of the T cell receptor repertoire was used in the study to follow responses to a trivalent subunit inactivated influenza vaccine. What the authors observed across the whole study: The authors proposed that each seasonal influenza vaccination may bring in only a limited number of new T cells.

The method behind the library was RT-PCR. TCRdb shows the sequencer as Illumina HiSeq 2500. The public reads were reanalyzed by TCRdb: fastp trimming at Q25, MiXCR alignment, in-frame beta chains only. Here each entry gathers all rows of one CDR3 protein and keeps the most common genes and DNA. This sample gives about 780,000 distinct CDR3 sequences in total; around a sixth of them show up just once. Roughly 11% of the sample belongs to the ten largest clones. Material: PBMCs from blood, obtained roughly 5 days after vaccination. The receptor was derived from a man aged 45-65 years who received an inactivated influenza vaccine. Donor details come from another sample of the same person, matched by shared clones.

CDR3 reads: CASSPPMGTANEKLFF. The sequence in DNA is TGTGCCAGCAGTCCGCCCATGGGGACAGCTAATGAAAAACTGTTTTTT. The rearranged segments are TRBV5-6 and TRBJ1-4, and 7 junctional nucleotides match TRBD1. CDR1 SGHDT and CDR2 YYEEEE were looked up in the germline V gene. The CDR3, cysteine through phenylalanine, is 16 amino acids long. The read is trimmed to its CDR3 DNA, 48 bases read in frame from base 1. Ends trimmed: V by 5 bases, J by 3 bases; bases unmatched to a gene: 10.